This T cell receptor beta chain was captured in a study of CD8+ T cells in alopecia areata. Study information: Treatment of the treated patients consisted of oral tofacitinib, 5 to 10 mg twice daily. Study-wide points: Higher clonality was seen in lesional scalp than in normal scalp, especially in alopecia totalis/universalis. Mice gave a clearer picture of TCR sharing than patients did, possibly for HLA-related reasons.

In this sample, this clone turned up once. Its antigen is not known. TCR sequencing used cDNA made by reverse transcription of extracted RNA. Only in-frame clones appear in the TCRdb table, and some are missing; sequencing was by immunoSEQ multiplex PCR. The repertoire has about 180,000 clones, approximately 56% of them found once; the top ten carry about 14%. The V and J ends lost 11 bases and 0 bases respectively, with 7 bases between them. Germline CDR1 MNHNS, CDR2 SASEGT. The CDR3 spans 12 residues. The chain uses TRBV6-1 and TRBJ1-4; no clear D. This sequence was found in a human donor with alopecia areata. The starting material was CD4+ T cells sorted from blood, obtained at week 0. The CDR3 nucleotides read TGTGCCCTGTCCGCAACTAATGAAAAACTGTTTTTT. Translating it yields CALSATNEKLFF.